The table lists the clone carrying this TCR beta chain with many counts. The source of the sample is a study of human T cells and chemical hapten exposure. At the level of the study: Weekly administration of diphenylcyclopropenone to the scalp of patients continued throughout the roughly 26-week study.

V gave up 5 bases and J gave up 8 bases, with 16 bases separating them. CDR3 length equals 15 residues. The germline gives CDR1 MNHEY, CDR2 SVGEGT. Sample time point: patch test 1, 2 weeks after DPC sensitization. Treatment denoted: therapeutic diphenylcyclopropenone sensitization with weekly scalp DPC. Unfractionated whole blood yielded total RNA. The library tagged each cDNA molecule with unique molecular identifiers. Using its own MiXCR run on the RACE reads, TCRdb lists one record per CDR3 protein. The table shows 90,000 to 120,000 distinct CDR3 sequences, with 11% occurring only once. This sample comprised whole blood, obtained in connection with sensitization to the hapten diphenylcyclopropenone (DPC). The origin of this receptor is a woman between 40 and 55 years old with alopecia areata. Some clones in this sample may be carry-over from other donors' samples. The J gene is TRBJ1-6, the V gene TRBV6-2 or TRBV6-3; D is possibly TRBD1 (5 bases). Written as DNA, the CDR3 is TGTGCCAGCAGTCCACGAGTTAGGGGAGATTCACCCCTCCACTTT. Protein: CASSPRVRGDSPLHF.